This TCR beta chain emerged from a study of cytomegalovirus exposure and HLA in healthy donors. In regard to this clone: Its antigen is as yet unknown.

Study-wide points: An analysis done earlier found most TCR beta V segments productive about 90% or about 30% of the time.

The CDR3 runs 19 residues. V lost 5 bases and J lost 1; bases outside the gene matches: 10. The germline V gene encodes CDR1 SGHVS and CDR2 FNYEAQ. PCR amplification relied on 60 Vbeta primers (plus 13 Jbeta primers). Authors' methods: There were about 80 million unique TCR beta chains by a later count, and some 10 million of them were shared. Assay used: immunoSEQ multiplex PCR; TCRdb lists only in-frame clones, some missing. That table gives V, J and clone size, and the DNA gave D and trimming. Of about 190,000 clones listed, almost 85% are singletons. The rearrangement uses TRBV7-6 and TRBJ2-2; TRBD2 matches at 13 bases. The receptor's source is a boy aged 5-17 years in good health and CMV-seronegative. Input material: PBMCs. This chain's CDR3 is CASSLKGLAGAMNTGELFF. The CDR3 DNA reads TGTGCCAGCAGCCTGAAAGGACTAGCGGGAGCCATGAACACCGGGGAGCTGTTTTTT.